These T cell receptor beta chains were read from a single sample in a study of STAT5B mutations in CD4+ large granular lymphocyte leukemia. The assay was immunoSEQ multiplex PCR, and TCRdb's table has in-frame clones only and misses some. The sample consists of approximately 20,000 clones, 82% of them appearing once. The specimen sequenced was CD4+ T cells from blood buffy coats. These receptors were taken from a human donor in good health. CDR3s include the opening cysteine and the closing phenylalanine or tryptophan. The order of the fields is CDR3 protein, CDR3 DNA, J gene, V gene, clone size, D gene. D genes are given only for firm matches. Not every row has a clone size; where given, it reads once, few, many or a size class.

CDR3 protein: CASRRNGRLYQETQYF
CDR3 DNA: TGTGCCAGCAGGCGGAATGGCAGACTGTACCAAGAGACCCAGTACTTC
J gene: TRBJ2-5
V gene: TRBV11-1
clone size: NA
D gene: NA

CDR3 protein: CASSLAGTGEQYF
CDR3 DNA: TGTGCCAGCAGCTTGGCCGGGACAGGGGAGCAGTACTTC
J gene: TRBJ2-7
V gene: TRBV5-4
clone size: NA
D gene: TRBD1

CDR3 protein: CASSPTPGGQETQYF
CDR3 DNA: TGTGCCAGCAGTCCTACCCCAGGGGGCCAAGAGACCCAGTACTTC
J gene: TRBJ2-5
V gene: TRBV5-4
clone size: NA
D gene: TRBD1

CDR3 protein: CASIGQSNQPQHF
CDR3 DNA: TGTGCCAGCATTGGACAGAGCAATCAGCCCCAGCATTTT
J gene: TRBJ1-5
V gene: TRBV6-1
clone size: NA
D gene: NA

CDR3 protein: CASSGGRGHTGELFF
CDR3 DNA: TGTGCCAGCAGTGGGGGCAGGGGGCACACCGGGGAGCTGTTTTTT
J gene: TRBJ2-2
V gene: TRBV2
clone size: NA
D gene: TRBD1

CDR3 protein: CASSWSDNNEQFF
CDR3 DNA: TGCGCCAGCAGCTGGTCGGACAACAATGAGCAGTTCTTC
J gene: TRBJ2-1
V gene: TRBV5-1
clone size: few
D gene: NA

CDR3 protein: CASSPTGTGDEQYF
CDR3 DNA: TGTGCCAGCAGCCCTACCGGGACAGGCGACGAGCAGTACTTC
J gene: TRBJ2-7
V gene: TRBV13
clone size: NA
D gene: TRBD1

CDR3 protein: CASSHYGGEVKNIQYF
CDR3 DNA: TGTGCCAGCAGCCACTACGGGGGGGAGGTTAAGAACATTCAGTACTTC
J gene: TRBJ2-4
V gene: TRBV6-6
clone size: NA
D gene: TRBD2

CDR3 protein: CASSSRTSGSYEQYF
CDR3 DNA: TGTGCCAGTAGTTCCCGGACTAGCGGATCCTACGAGCAGTACTTC
J gene: TRBJ2-7
V gene: TRBV19
clone size: NA
D gene: TRBD2

CDR3 protein: CASSLARGGRGETQYF
CDR3 DNA: TGTGCCAGCAGCTTAGCGCGGGGAGGGAGGGGAGAGACCCAGTACTTC
J gene: TRBJ2-5
V gene: TRBV7-2
clone size: NA
D gene: TRBD2

CDR3 protein: CASSYTTGADQPQHF
CDR3 DNA: TGTGCCAGCAGTTACACCACAGGGGCAGATCAGCCCCAGCATTTT
J gene: TRBJ1-5
V gene: TRBV6-5
clone size: NA
D gene: TRBD1

CDR3 protein: CASRLLAGLTDTQYF
CDR3 DNA: TGTGCCAGCAGATTACTAGCGGGGCTCACAGATACGCAGTATTTT
J gene: TRBJ2-3
V gene: TRBV6-1
clone size: NA
D gene: TRBD2

CDR3 protein: CASSLGVNEQFF
CDR3 DNA: TGTGCCAGCAGCTTAGGGGTCAATGAGCAGTTCTTC
J gene: TRBJ2-1
V gene: TRBV7-9
clone size: NA
D gene: NA

CDR3 protein: CASSLEGGAYGYTF
CDR3 DNA: TGTGCCAGCAGCTTGGAAGGGGGCGCGTATGGCTACACCTTC
J gene: TRBJ1-2
V gene: TRBV5-4
clone size: NA
D gene: TRBD1

CDR3 protein: CASSFRSKTPTDTQYF
CDR3 DNA: TGCGCCAGCAGCTTCCGGTCCAAAACCCCCACAGATACGCAGTATTTT
J gene: TRBJ2-3
V gene: TRBV5-1
clone size: NA
D gene: NA

CDR3 protein: CASSLRWTGGYEQYF
CDR3 DNA: TGTGCCAGCAGTTTAAGGTGGACAGGGGGCTACGAGCAGTACTTC
J gene: TRBJ2-7
V gene: TRBV28
clone size: NA
D gene: TRBD1

CDR3 protein: CAWRLAGGLEEQYF
CDR3 DNA: TGTGCCTGGAGACTAGCGGGGGGGCTAGAAGAGCAGTACTTC
J gene: TRBJ2-5
V gene: TRBV30
clone size: NA
D gene: TRBD2